A selection of T cell receptor beta chains follows, all from one sample in a study of regulatory T cells in long-lasting Graves disease. TCRdb redid the calling of the multiplex PCR reads with MiXCR, one entry per CDR3 protein. The sample gives about 660,000 distinct CDR3 sequences, 25% to 35% of which show up once; under 55% is in the top ten. The sequences come from peripheral blood mononuclear cells (PBMCs), collected when the disease was refractory, from a patient treated with antithyroid drugs. All receptors come from a female donor with Graves disease. Each CDR3 is given with its conserved first and last residue. D genes are given only for firm matches. Only part of the rows carry a size: once, few, many, or a class if the clone is expanded.

D gene	V gene	CDR3 length	J gene	clone size	CDR3 DNA	CDR3 protein
-	TRBV20-1	13	TRBJ2-1	-	TGCAGTGCGAACCGGGGCCCCTACAATGAGCAGTTCTTC	CSANRGPYNEQFF
TRBD1	TRBV20-1	13	TRBJ1-5	few	TGCAGTGCTATAGACAGGGGGCATCAGCCCCAGCATTTT	CSAIDRGHQPQHF
-	TRBV27	13	TRBJ1-2	few	TGTGCCAGCAGTTTAACGGAAGGCTATGGCTACACCTTC	CASSLTEGYGYTF
-	TRBV29-1	12	TRBJ1-3	-	TGCAGCGTTGAAGTTGCCGGAAACACCATATATTTT	CSVEVAGNTIYF
-	TRBV27	13	TRBJ2-3	-	TGTGCCAGCAGAGTCGCTGCCCGGGATACGCAGTATTTT	CASRVAARDTQYF
TRBD1	TRBV27	15	TRBJ1-5	many	TGTGCCAGCAGTTCCCTCGGTAGGGGGCATCAGCCCCAGCATTTT	CASSSLGRGHQPQHF
-	TRBV12-3/TRBV12-4	13	TRBJ1-1	many	TGTGCCAGCAGTTTACGCCTGGGCACTGAAGCTTTCTTT	CASSLRLGTEAFF
-	TRBV7-6	15	TRBJ1-6	few	TGTGCCAGCAGCTTAACGGTCGAATATAATTCACCCCTCCACTTT	CASSLTVEYNSPLHF
-	TRBV2	12	TRBJ1-2	few	TGTGCCAGCAGGATCACATCGTATGGCTACACCTTC	CASRITSYGYTF
-	TRBV7-3	14	TRBJ2-1	once	TGTGCCAGCAGCGGAGGGCCCTCCTACAATGAGCAGTTCTTC	CASSGGPSYNEQFF
TRBD2	TRBV27	17	TRBJ2-5	few	TGTGCCAGCAGTTTATCCTCTCCTAGCGGGAGGCTTGAGACCCAGTACTTC	CASSLSSPSGRLETQYF
-	TRBV29-1	12	TRBJ2-4	few	TGCAGCGTTGGAAAGCGCGAAAACATTCAGTACTTC	CSVGKRENIQYF
-	TRBV19	12	TRBJ2-2	few	TGTGCCAGTAACCCGAACACCGGGGAGCTGTTTTTT	CASNPNTGELFF
-	TRBV29-1	13	TRBJ1-2	-	TGCAGCGTTGAAGGGGAGGGGAGCTATGGCTACACCTTC	CSVEGEGSYGYTF
-	TRBV29-1	14	TRBJ1-2	few	TGCAGCGTATGCCCGAGGGTGGGATGCTATGGCTACACCTTC	CSVCPRVGCYGYTF
TRBD1	TRBV6-1	14	TRBJ1-2	few	TGTGCCAGCAGTGGAGGGACAGGGAACTATGGCTACACCTTC	CASSGGTGNYGYTF
-	TRBV20-1	10	TRBJ1-2	-	TGCAGTGCCGAAAACTATGGCTACACCTTC	CSAENYGYTF
TRBD2	TRBV11-2	15	TRBJ2-7	many	TGTGCCAGCAGCTCTCGACTAGCGGGAGAAGCCGAGCAGTACTTC	CASSSRLAGEAEQYF
TRBD2	TRBV2	15	TRBJ2-5	few	TGTGCCAGCAGGCCCGGGACTAGCGAACAAGAGACCCAGTACTTC	CASRPGTSEQETQYF
-	TRBV28	13	TRBJ2-3	-	TGTGCCAGCAGTTCTCCTTTTAAAGATACGCAGTATTTT	CASSSPFKDTQYF
-	TRBV5-8	12	TRBJ1-5	-	TGTGCCAGCAGCTTGGGTTATGGGCCCCAGCATTTT	CASSLGYGPQHF
-	TRBV12-5	15	TRBJ2-1	-	TGTGCTAGTGGTCCAGATACAAGGACATGGGATGAGCAGTTCTTC	CASGPDTRTWDEQFF
-	TRBV12-3/TRBV12-4	11	TRBJ2-3	-	TGTGCCAGCACCCAGGCGGATACGCAGTATTTT	CASTQADTQYF
TRBD1	TRBV2	14	TRBJ2-5	many	TGTGCCAGCAGTACCTGGACAGGGCAAGAGACCCAGTACTTC	CASSTWTGQETQYF
-	TRBV12-5	13	TRBJ2-7	-	TGTGCTAGTGGGTCTGACAGACTCTACGAGCAGTACTTC	CASGSDRLYEQYF
TRBD1	TRBV2	14	TRBJ1-6	-	TGTGCCAGCAGCTCCGGGACAGGGCGGACACCCCTCCACTTT	CASSSGTGRTPLHF
TRBD1	TRBV15	14	TRBJ2-7	once	TGTGCCACCAGCAGGGACAGGGTTTCCTACGAGCAGTACTTC	CATSRDRVSYEQYF
TRBD1	TRBV7-6	17	TRBJ2-7	few	TGTGCCAGCAGCTTAGGTGGGACAGGTGTTGGTTTAGGCGAGCAGTACTTC	CASSLGGTGVGLGEQYF
-	TRBV2	13	TRBJ2-5	many	TGTGCCAGCATATCAGGGGCTGGAGAGACCCAGTACTTC	CASISGAGETQYF
-	TRBV29-1	13	TRBJ1-6	few	TGCAGCGTGAGGGACGGATCAAATTCACCCCTCCACTTT	CSVRDGSNSPLHF
TRBD1	TRBV6-1	14	TRBJ2-7	-	TGTGCCAGCAGGCCCCGGACAGGGACCTACGAGCAGTACTTC	CASRPRTGTYEQYF
-	TRBV11-3	14	TRBJ2-5	few	TGTGCCAGCAGCTTAAGGGCAGGGGACGAGACCCAGTACTTC	CASSLRAGDETQYF
TRBD2	TRBV7-9	15	TRBJ2-7	-	TGTGCCAGCAGCGAGACTAGCGGGAGCTCCTACGAGCAGTACTTC	CASSETSGSSYEQYF
-	TRBV12-3/TRBV12-4	18	TRBJ2-6	few	TGTGCCAGCAGTTTATACGCACTAGGCGCTTCTGGGGCCAACGTCCTGACTTTC	CASSLYALGASGANVLTF
-	TRBV20-1	13	TRBJ1-2	few	TGCAGTGCTAGAGATGGCGGAGACTATGGCTACACCTTC	CSARDGGDYGYTF
TRBD1	TRBV5-6	13	TRBJ1-2	-	TGTGCCAGCAGCTATACAGGGGTAATAGGCTACACCTTC	CASSYTGVIGYTF
-	TRBV7-2	14	TRBJ2-2	-	TGTGCCAGCAGCCGTGGGGGAGGTCAAGGGGAGCTGTTTTTT	CASSRGGGQGELFF
-	TRBV28	14	TRBJ2-7	-	TGTGCCAGCAGTCCAGGAACAGCGTTCTACGAGCAGTACTTC	CASSPGTAFYEQYF
TRBD1	TRBV19	13	TRBJ2-7	once	TGTGCCAGTAGTAGAGAGGACAGGGACGAGCAGTACTTC	CASSREDRDEQYF
TRBD1	TRBV12-3/TRBV12-4	15	TRBJ2-5	many	TGTGCCAGCTGTGAGGGACAGGGGACGCGAGAGACCCAGTACTTC	CASCEGQGTRETQYF
-	TRBV7-2	16	TRBJ2-7	few	TGTGCCAGCAGCTTAAGTGGCGGGCATTTCTCCTACGAGCAGTACTTC	CASSLSGGHFSYEQYF
-	TRBV7-9	13	TRBJ1-2	few	TGTGCCAGCAGCTTAGAAGGGTCAAATGGCTACACCTTC	CASSLEGSNGYTF
TRBD1	TRBV18	15	TRBJ1-6	-	TGTGCCAGCTCATTCGCGGGACAGCATAATTCACCCCTCCACTTT	CASSFAGQHNSPLHF
TRBD1	TRBV3-1	14	TRBJ2-7	-	TGTGCCAGCAGCAAACACCTGACAGGGGGCGAGCAGTACTTC	CASSKHLTGGEQYF
TRBD1	TRBV5-1	17	TRBJ2-5	-	TGCGCCAGCAGCTTGGTGGGGACAGGGGGGACCCAAGAGACCCAGTACTTC	CASSLVGTGGTQETQYF
-	TRBV7-9	17	TRBJ1-1	-	TGTGCCAGCAGCTTAGATGGGGGCAGGGAAGCGGGAACTGAAGCTTTCTTT	CASSLDGGREAGTEAFF
-	TRBV9	13	TRBJ1-2	few	TGTGCCAGCAGCGAAGGTCTTGGCAGGGCTAAAACCTTC	CASSEGLGRAKTF
TRBD1	TRBV28	14	TRBJ1-2	many	TGTGCCAGCAGATGGGACAGGGACGTCTATGGCTACACCTTC	CASRWDRDVYGYTF
-	TRBV11-2	11	TRBJ2-5	few	TGTGCCTGGCAGGGGGGGGAGACCCAGTACTTC	CAWQGGETQYF
-	TRBV6-1	14	TRBJ2-7	-	TGTGCCATCCTTGGGCCGAACGGGCCTTACGAGCAGTACTTC	CAILGPNGPYEQYF
-	TRBV5-1	12	TRBJ2-3	-	TGCGCCAGCAGCGGGGCCCTTCTTACGCAGTATTTT	CASSGALLTQYF
TRBD1	TRBV12-3/TRBV12-4	16	TRBJ1-4	few	TGTGCCAGCAGTAAATGGGTGACAGGGCCACCCGAAAAACTGTTTTTT	CASSKWVTGPPEKLFF